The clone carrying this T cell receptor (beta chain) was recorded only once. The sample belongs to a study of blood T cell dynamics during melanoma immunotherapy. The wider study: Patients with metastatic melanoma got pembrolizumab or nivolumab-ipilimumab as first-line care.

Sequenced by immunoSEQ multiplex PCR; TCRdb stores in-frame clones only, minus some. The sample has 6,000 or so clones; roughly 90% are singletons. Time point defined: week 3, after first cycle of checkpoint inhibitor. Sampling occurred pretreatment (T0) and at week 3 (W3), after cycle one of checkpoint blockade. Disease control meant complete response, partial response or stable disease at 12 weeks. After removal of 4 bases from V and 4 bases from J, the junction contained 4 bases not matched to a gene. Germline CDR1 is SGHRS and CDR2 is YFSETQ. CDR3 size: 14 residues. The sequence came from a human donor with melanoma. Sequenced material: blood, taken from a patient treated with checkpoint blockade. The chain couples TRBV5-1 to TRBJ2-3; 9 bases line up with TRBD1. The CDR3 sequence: CASSRTGVPDTQYF. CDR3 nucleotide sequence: TGCGCCAGCAGCCGGACAGGGGTGCCAGATACGCAGTATTTT.